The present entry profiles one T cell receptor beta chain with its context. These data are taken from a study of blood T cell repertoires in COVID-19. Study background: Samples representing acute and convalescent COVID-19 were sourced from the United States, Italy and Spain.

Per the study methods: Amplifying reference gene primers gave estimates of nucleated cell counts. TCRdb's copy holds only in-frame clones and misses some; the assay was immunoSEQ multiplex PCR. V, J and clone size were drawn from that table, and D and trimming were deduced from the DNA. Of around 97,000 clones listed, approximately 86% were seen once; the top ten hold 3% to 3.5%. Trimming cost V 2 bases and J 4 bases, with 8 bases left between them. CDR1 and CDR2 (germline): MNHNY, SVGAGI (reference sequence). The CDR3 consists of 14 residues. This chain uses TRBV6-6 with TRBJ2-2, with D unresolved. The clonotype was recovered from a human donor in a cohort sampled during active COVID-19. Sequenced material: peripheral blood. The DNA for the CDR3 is TGTGCCAGCAGTTACGAGGTCCCCACCGGGGAGCTGTTTTTT. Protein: CASSYEVPTGELFF.